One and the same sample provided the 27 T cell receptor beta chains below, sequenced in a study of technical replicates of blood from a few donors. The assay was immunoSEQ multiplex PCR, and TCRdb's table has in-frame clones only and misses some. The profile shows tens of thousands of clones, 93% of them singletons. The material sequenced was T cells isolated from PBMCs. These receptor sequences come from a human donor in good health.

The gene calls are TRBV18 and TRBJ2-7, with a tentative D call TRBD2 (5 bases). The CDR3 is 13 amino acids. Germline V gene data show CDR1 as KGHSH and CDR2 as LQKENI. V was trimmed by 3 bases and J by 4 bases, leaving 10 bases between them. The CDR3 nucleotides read TGTGCCAGCTCACCCACCCGGACTTACGAGCAGTACTTC. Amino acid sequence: CASSPTRTYEQYF. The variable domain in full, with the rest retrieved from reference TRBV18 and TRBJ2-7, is NAGVMQNPRHLVRRRGQEARLRCSPMKGHSHVYWYRQLPEEGLKFMVYLQKENIIDESGMPKERFSAEFPKEGPSILRIQQVVRGDSAAYFCASSPTRTYEQYFGPGTRLTVT.

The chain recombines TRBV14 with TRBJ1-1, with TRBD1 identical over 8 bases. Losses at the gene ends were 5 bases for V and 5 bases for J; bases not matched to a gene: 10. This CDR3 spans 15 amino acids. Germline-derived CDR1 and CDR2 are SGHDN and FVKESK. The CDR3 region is CASSTRQGRGTEAFF. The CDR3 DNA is TGTGCCAGCAGCACCCGACAGGGGCGGGGGACTGAAGCTTTCTTT.

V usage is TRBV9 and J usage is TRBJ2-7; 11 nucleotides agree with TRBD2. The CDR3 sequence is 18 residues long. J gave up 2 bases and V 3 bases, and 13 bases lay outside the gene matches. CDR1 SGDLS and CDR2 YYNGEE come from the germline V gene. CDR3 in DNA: TGTGCCAGCAGCGAACCGGGACTAGCGGAAACGGAGGCCTACGAGCAGTACTTC. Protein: CASSEPGLAETEAYEQYF.

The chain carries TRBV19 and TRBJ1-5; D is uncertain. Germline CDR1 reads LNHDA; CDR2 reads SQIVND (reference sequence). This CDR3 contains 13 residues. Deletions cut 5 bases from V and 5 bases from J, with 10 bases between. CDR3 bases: TGTGCCAGTAGTTCCCTTACGGATCAGCCCCAGCATTTT. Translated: CASSSLTDQPQHF.

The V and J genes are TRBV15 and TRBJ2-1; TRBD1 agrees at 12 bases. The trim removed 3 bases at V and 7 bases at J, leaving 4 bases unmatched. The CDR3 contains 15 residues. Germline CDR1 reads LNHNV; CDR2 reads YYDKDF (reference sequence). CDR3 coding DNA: TGTGCCACCAGCAGCCCGGGACAGGGGGCAAATGAGCAGTTCTTC. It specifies CATSSPGQGANEQFF. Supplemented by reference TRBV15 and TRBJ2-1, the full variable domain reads DAMVIQNPRYQVTQFGKPVTLSCSQTLNHNVMYWYQQKSSQAPKLLFHYYDKDFNNEADTPDNFQSRRPNTSFCFLDIRSPGLGDTAMYLCATSSPGQGANEQFFGPGTRLTVL.

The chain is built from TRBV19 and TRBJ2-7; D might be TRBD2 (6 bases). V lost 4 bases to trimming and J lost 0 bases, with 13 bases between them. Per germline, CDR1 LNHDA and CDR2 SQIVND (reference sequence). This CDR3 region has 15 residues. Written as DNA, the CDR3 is TGTGCCAGTAGTAGCCTAGCGAAGAGCTCCTACGAGCAGTACTTC. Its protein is CASSSLAKSSYEQYF.

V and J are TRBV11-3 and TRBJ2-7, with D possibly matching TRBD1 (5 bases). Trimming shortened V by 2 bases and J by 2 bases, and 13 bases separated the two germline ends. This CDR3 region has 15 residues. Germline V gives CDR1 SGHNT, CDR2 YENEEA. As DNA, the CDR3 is TGTGCCAGCAGCTTATACCCAGGGCCAACCTACGAGCAGTACTTC. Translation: CASSLYPGPTYEQYF. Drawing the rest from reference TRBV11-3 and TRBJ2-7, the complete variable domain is EAGVVQSPRYKIIEKKQPVAFWCNPISGHNTLYWYLQNLGQGPELLIRYENEEAVDDSQLPKDRFSAERLKGVDSTLKIQPAELGDSAVYLCASSLYPGPTYEQYFGPGTRLTVT.

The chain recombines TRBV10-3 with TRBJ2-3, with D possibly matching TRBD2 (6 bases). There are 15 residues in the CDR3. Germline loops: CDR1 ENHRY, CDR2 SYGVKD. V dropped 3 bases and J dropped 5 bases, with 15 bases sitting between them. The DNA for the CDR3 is TGTGCCATCAGTGATTCAGGAGGGTTGAGAGATACGCAGTATTTT. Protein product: CAISDSGGLRDTQYF.

CDR3 loop: CATSGGQGAGETQYF. The CDR3 nucleotides are TGTGCCACCAGCGGTGGACAGGGGGCCGGAGAGACCCAGTACTTC. V usage is TRBV15 and J usage is TRBJ2-5, with 11 bases that match TRBD1. The CDR3 sequence is 15 residues long. The V gene end was trimmed by 5 bases and the J gene end by 4 bases; junction bases not matched to a gene: 6. The germline V gene encodes CDR1 LNHNV and CDR2 YYDKDF (reference sequence).

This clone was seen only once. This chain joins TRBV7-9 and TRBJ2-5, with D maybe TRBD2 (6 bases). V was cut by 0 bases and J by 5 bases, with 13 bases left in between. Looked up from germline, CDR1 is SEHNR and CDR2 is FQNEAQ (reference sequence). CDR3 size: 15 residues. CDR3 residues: CASSLAQRRGETQYF. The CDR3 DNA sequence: TGTGCCAGCAGCTTAGCGCAAAGGAGGGGTGAGACCCAGTACTTC.

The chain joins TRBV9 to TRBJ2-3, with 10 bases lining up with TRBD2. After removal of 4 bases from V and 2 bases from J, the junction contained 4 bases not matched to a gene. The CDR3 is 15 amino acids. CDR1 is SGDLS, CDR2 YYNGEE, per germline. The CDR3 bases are TGTGCCAGCAGCCTTAGCGGGGGGTTCACAGATACGCAGTATTTT. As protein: CASSLSGGFTDTQYF.

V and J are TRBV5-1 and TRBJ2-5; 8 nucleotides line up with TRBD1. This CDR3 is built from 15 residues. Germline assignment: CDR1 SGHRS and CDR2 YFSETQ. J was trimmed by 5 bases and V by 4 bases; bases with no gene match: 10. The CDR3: CASSGGTGDQETQYF. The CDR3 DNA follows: TGCGCCAGCAGCGGGGGGACAGGCGATCAGGAGACCCAGTACTTC.

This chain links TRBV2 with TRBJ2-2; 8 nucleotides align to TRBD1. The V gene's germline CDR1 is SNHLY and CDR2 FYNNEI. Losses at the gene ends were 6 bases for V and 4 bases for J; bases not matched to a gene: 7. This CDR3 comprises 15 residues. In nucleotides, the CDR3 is TGTGCCAGCAGGTTGGACAGGGTGGGCACCGGGGAGCTGTTTTTT. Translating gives CASRLDRVGTGELFF.

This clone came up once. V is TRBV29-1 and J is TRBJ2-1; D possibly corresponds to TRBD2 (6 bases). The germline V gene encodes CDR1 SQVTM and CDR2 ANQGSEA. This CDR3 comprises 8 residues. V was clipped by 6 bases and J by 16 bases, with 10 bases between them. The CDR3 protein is CSVAGPFF. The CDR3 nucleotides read TGCAGCGTCGCGGGGCCCTTCTTC.

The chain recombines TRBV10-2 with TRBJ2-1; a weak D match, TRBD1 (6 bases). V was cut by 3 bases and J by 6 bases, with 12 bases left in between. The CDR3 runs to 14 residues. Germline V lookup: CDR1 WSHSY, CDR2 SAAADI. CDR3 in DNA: TGCGCCAGCAGTGAACAGGGCCTTGGCAATGAGCAGTTCTTC. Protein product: CASSEQGLGNEQFF.

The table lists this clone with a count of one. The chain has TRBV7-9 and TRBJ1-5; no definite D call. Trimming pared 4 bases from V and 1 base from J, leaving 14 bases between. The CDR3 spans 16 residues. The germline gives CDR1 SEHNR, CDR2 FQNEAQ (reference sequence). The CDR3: CASSSTQVSSNQPQHF. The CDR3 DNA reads TGTGCCAGCAGCTCTACTCAGGTATCGAGCAATCAGCCCCAGCATTTT.

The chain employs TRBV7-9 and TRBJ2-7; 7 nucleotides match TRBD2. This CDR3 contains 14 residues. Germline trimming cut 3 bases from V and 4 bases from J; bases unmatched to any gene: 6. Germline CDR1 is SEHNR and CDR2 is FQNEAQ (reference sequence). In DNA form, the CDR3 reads TGTGCCAGCAGCTTCCCGGGGGGAGGTTACGAGCAGTACTTC. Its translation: CASSFPGGGYEQYF.

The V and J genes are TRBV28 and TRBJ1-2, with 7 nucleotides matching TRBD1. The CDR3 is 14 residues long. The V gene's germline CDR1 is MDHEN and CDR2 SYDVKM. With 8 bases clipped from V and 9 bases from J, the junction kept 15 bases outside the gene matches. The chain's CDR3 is CASSLNLDRKSYTF. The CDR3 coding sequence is TGTGCCAGCTCCCTTAACCTGGACAGGAAGAGCTACACCTTC.

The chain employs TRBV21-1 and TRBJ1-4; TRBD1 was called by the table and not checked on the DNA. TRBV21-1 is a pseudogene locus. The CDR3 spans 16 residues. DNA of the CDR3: TGTGCCAGCAGCCTCTTCCCCGGACAGGGGCATGAAAAACTGTTTTTT. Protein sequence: CASSLFPGQGHEKLFF.

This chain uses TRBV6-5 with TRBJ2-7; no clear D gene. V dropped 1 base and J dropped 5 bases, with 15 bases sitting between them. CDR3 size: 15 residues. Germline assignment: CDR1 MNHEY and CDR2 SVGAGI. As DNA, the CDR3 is TGTGCCAGCAGTTACTTGTCAGGTGGGTCTGACGAGCAGTACTTC. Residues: CASSYLSGGSDEQYF.

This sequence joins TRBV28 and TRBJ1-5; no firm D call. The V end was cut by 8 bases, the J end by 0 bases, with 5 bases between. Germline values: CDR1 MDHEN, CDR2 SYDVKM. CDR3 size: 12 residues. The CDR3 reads CASPNSNQPQHF. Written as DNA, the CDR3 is TGTGCCAGCCCCAATAGCAATCAGCCCCAGCATTTT. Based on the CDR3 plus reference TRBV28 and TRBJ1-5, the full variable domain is DVKVTQSSRYLVKRTGEKVFLECVQDMDHENMFWYRQDPGLGLRLIYFSYDVKMKEKGDIPEGYSVSREKKERFSLILESASTNQTSMYLCASPNSNQPQHFGDGTRLSIL.

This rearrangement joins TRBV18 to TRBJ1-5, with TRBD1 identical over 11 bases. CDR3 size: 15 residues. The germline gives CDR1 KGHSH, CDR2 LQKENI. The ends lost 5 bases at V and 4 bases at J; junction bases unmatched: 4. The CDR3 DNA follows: TGTGCCAGCTCAGCAGGACAGGGGGCTAATCAGCCCCAGCATTTT. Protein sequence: CASSAGQGANQPQHF.

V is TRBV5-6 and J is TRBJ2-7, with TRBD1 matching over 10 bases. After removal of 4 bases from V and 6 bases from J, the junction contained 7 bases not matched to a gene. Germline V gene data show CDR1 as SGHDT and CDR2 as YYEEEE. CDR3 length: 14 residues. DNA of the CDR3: TGTGCCAGCAGCCCGCGGACAGGGGGGGGCGAGCAGTACTTC. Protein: CASSPRTGGGEQYF.

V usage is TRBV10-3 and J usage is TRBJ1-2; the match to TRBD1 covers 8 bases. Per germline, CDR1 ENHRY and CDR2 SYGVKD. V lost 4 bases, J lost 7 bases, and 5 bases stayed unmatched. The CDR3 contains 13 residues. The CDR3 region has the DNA TGTGCCATCAGTGTGGCAGGGGGCGGTGGCTACACCTTC. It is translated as CAISVAGGGGYTF.

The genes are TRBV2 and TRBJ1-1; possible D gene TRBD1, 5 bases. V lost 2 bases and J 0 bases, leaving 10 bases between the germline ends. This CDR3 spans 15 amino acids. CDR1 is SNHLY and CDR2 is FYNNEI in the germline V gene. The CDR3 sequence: CASSENRPVNTEAFF. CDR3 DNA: TGTGCCAGCAGTGAAAACAGGCCAGTGAACACTGAAGCTTTCTTT.

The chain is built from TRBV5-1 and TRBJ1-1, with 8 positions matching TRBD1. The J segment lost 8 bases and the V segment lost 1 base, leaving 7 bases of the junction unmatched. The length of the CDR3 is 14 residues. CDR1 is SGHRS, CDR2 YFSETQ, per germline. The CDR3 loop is CASSLSGTGHEAFF. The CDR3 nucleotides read TGCGCCAGCAGCTTGTCCGGGACAGGACACGAAGCTTTCTTT.

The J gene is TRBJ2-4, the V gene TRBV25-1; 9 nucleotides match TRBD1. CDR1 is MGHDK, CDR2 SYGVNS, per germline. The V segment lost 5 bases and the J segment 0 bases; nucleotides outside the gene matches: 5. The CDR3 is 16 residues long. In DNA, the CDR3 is TGTGCCAGCAGTACACCGGACAGGGGAGCCAAAAACATTCAGTACTTC. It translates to CASSTPDRGAKNIQYF.